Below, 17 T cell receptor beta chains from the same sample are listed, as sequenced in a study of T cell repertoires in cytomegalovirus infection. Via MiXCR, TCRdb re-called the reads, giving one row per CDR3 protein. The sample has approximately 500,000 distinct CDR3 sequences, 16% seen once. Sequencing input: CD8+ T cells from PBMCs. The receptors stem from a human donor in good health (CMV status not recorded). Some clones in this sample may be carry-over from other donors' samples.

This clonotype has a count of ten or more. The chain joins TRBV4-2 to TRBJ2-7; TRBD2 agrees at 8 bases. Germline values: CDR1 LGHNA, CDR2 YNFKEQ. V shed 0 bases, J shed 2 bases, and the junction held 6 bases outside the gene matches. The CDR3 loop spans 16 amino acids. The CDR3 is CASSQETSGGAYEQYF. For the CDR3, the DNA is TGTGCCAGCAGCCAAGAAACTAGCGGTGGAGCCTACGAGCAGTACTTC.

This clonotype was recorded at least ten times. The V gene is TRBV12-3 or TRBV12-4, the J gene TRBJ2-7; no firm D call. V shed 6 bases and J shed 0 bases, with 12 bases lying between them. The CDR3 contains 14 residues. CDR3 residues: CASSLAHSSYEQYF. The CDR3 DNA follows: TGTGCCAGCAGCCTGGCCCATTCCTCCTACGAGCAGTACTTC.

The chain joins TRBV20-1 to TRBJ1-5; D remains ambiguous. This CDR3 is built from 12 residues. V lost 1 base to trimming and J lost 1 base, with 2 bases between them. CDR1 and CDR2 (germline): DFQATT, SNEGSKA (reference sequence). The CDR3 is CSARVSNQPQHF. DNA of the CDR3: TGCAGTGCTAGAGTCAGCAATCAGCCCCAGCATTTT.

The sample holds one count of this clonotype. This CDR3 reads CASSYGALTEAFF. CDR3 bases: TGTGCCAGCAGTTACGGAGCACTCACTGAAGCTTTCTTT. This sequence joins TRBV6-6 and TRBJ1-1; no clear D. This CDR3 region has 13 residues. Trimming shortened V by 2 bases and J by 4 bases, and 8 bases separated the two germline ends. Looked up from germline, CDR1 is MNHNY and CDR2 is SVGAGI (reference sequence).

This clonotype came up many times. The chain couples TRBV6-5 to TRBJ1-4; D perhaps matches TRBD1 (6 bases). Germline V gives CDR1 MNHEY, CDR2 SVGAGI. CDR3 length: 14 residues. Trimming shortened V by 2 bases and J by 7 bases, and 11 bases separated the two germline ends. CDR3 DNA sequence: TGTGCCAGCAGTTACGATCAGGGGAGTGAAAAACTGTTTTTT. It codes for CASSYDQGSEKLFF.

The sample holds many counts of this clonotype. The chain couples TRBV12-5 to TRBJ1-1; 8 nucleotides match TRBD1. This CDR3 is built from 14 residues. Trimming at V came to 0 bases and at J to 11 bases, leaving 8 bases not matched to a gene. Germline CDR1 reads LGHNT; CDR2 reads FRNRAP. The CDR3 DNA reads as TGTGCTAGTGGTTTGGTACGCGGACAGGGTATGGCTTTCTTT. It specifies CASGLVRGQGMAFF.

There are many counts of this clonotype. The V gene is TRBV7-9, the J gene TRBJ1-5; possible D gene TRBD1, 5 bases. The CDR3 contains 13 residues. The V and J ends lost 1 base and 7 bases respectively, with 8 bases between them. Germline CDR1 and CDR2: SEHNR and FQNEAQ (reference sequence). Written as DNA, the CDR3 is TGTGCCAGCAGCTTAGGGGGGGAGCAGCCCCAGCATTTT. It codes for CASSLGGEQPQHF.

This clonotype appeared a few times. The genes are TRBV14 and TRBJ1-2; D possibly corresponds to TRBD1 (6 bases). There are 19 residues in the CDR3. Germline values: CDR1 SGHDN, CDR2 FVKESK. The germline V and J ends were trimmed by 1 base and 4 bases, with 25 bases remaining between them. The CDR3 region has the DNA TGTGCCAGCAGCCAAGCCTACCCCCGGGGGCAGGGAGTTTTCTATGGCTACACCTTC. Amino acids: CASSQAYPRGQGVFYGYTF.

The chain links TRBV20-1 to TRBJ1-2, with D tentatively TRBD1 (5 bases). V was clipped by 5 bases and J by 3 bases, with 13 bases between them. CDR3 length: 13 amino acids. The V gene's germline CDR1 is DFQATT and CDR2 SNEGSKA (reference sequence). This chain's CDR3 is CSAYVQGHYGYTF. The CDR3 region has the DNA TGCAGTGCTTACGTTCAGGGACACTATGGCTACACCTTC.

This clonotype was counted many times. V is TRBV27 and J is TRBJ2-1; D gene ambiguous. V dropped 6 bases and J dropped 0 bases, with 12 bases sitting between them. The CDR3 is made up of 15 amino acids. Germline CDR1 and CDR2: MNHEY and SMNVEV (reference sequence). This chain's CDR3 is CASSPGDSSYNEQFF. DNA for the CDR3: TGTGCCAGCAGCCCCGGCGATAGCTCCTACAATGAGCAGTTCTTC.

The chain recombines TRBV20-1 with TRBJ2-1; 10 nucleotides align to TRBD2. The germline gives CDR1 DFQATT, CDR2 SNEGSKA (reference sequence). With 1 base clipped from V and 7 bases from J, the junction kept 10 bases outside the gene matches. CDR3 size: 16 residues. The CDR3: CSARGRTSGNGNEQFF. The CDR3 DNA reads TGCAGTGCTAGAGGTCGAACTAGCGGGAATGGTAATGAGCAGTTCTTC.

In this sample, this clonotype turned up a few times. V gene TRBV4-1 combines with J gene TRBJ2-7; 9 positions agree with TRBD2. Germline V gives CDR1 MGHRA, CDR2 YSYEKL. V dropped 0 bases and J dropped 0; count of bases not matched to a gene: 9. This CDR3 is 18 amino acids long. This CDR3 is CASSQDTSERGVSYEQYF. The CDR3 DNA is TGCGCCAGCAGCCAAGATACTTCCGAGCGGGGGGTCTCCTACGAGCAGTACTTC.

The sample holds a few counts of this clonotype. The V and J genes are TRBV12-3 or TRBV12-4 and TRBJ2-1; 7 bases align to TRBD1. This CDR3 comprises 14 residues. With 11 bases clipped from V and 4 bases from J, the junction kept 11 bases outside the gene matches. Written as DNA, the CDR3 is TGTGCCTGCCAGGGACAGACAAAGTACAATGAGCAGTTCTTC. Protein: CACQGQTKYNEQFF.

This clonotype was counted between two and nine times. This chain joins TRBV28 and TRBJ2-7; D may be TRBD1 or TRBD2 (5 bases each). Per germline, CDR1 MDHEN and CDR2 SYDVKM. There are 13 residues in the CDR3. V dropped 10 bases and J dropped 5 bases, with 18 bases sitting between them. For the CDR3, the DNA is TGTGCCACTGGGGGACGGACTCTTAACGAGCAGTACTTC. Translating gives CATGGRTLNEQYF.

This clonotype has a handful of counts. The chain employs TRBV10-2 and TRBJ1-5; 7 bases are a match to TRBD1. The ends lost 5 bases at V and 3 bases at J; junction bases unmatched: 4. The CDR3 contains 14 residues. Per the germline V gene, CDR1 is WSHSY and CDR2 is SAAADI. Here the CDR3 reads CASSRQGNNQPQHF. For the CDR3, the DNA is TGCGCCAGCAGTCGACAGGGAAACAATCAGCCCCAGCATTTT.

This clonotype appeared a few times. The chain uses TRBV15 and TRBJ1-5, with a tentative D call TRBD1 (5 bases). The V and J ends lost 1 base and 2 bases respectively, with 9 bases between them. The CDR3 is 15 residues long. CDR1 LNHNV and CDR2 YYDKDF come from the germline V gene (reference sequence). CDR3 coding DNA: TGTGCCACCAGCAGAGGTACGGGGGGCAATCAGCCCCAGCATTTT. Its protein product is CATSRGTGGNQPQHF.

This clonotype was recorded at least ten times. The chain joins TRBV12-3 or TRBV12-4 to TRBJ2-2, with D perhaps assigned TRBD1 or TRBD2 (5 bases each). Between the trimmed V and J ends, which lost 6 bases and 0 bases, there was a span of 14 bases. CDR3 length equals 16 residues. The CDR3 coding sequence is TGTGCCAGCAGCCTCTCGGGGCCTACGAACACCGGGGAGCTGTTTTTT. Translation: CASSLSGPTNTGELFF.